This T cell receptor beta chain derives from a study of control samples from healthy donors and cancer patients. Assay: immunoSEQ multiplex PCR; the TCRdb copy retains only in-frame clones and omits some. The top ten hold under 20% of the sample, which has about 71,000 clones, 85% to 90% seen once. This receptor was identified in a man between 60 and 70 years old with lung cancer. The sequenced material came from PBMCs.

CDR3 sequence reads: CASSHVTGSTGELFF. The DNA of the CDR3 is TGCGCCAGCAGCCACGTGACAGGTTCCACCGGGGAGCTGTTTTTT. The genes are TRBV4-1 and TRBJ2-2, with a possible D match to TRBD1 (6 bases). Germline lookup yields CDR1 MGHRA and CDR2 YSYEKL. Between the trimmed V and J ends, which lost 3 bases and 4 bases, there was a span of 12 bases. The CDR3 extends over 15 amino acids.